The rows below give T cell receptor beta chains drawn from one sample of a study of cytomegalovirus exposure and HLA in healthy donors. Produced via immunoSEQ multiplex PCR; TCRdb's table is partial and in-frame only. The sample lists about 190,000 clones; 74% were seen once. What was sequenced was PBMCs. Receptor source: a woman aged 25 to 39 in good health and CMV-seropositive. The CDR3 runs from the conserved cysteine through the conserved F or W. A D gene is named only where the DNA matches it firmly. Rows give clone size only sometimes, using once, few, many, or a class for an expanded clone.

j_call v_call d_call clone_size cdr3_nt cdr3_aa
TRBJ1-4 TRBV5-1 TRBD1 NA TGCGCCAGCAGCCATGGAGCCGGGACAGGGAATGAAAAACTGTTTTTT CASSHGAGTGNEKLFF
TRBJ1-2 TRBV28 NA NA TGTGCCAGCAGTTTCCGGGGAAGTAACTATGGCTACACCTTC CASSFRGSNYGYTF
TRBJ2-1 TRBV6-5 TRBD2 NA TGTGCCAGCAGCGCGAGGCTAGCGGGAAAGTTCTTC CASSARLAGKFF
TRBJ2-3 TRBV10-3 TRBD2 NA TGTGCCATCAGTGAGTCGCTAGCGGGAGATACGCAGTATTTT CAISESLAGDTQYF
TRBJ1-1 TRBV6-5 TRBD1 NA TGTGCCAGCAGTTACGCGACAGGGGCTAAAGCTTTCTTT CASSYATGAKAFF
TRBJ1-5 TRBV2 TRBD1 NA TGTGCCAGCAGTGGGGACAGGGTTGGGCAGCCCCAGCATTTT CASSGDRVGQPQHF
TRBJ1-2 TRBV27 NA few TGTGCCAGCAGTCCACACACAGGGCCCTCTAACTATGGCTACACCTTC CASSPHTGPSNYGYTF
TRBJ2-1 TRBV19 NA NA TGTGCCAGTAGTATCGGGGAGTGGGACAATGAGCAGTTCTTC CASSIGEWDNEQFF
TRBJ2-7 TRBV5-1 TRBD1 few TGCGCCAGCAGCTTTCAAGCAGGGGGCGGGTACGAGCAGTACTTC CASSFQAGGGYEQYF
TRBJ2-1 TRBV10-3 NA NA TGTGCCATCAGTGAAGGGGAGGACTACAATGAGCAGTTCTTC CAISEGEDYNEQFF
TRBJ2-3 TRBV9 TRBD2 few TGTGCCAGCAGCGCCCGGACAGGCAGGACTAGCGGGAGAACAGATACGCAGTATTTT CASSARTGRTSGRTDTQYF
TRBJ2-5 TRBV5-4 TRBD2 NA TGTGCCAGCAGCTTGGACCCTTCGGGCGGGAGGAACGAAGAGACCCAGTACTTC CASSLDPSGGRNEETQYF
TRBJ1-2 TRBV6-5 NA NA TGTGCCAGCAGTTACCCAGGTGTAGGCGGCTACACCTTC CASSYPGVGGYTF
TRBJ1-1 TRBV6-5 NA NA TGTGCCAGCAGTTCCCCAACGGGCACTGAAGCTTTCTTT CASSSPTGTEAFF
TRBJ1-2 TRBV5-1 TRBD1 few TGCGCCAGCAGCTTGGCAGGGGGCGAATATGGCTACACCTTC CASSLAGGEYGYTF
TRBJ2-3 TRBV7-2 NA NA TGTGCCAGCAGCTTAGCGGGAGGAGATACGCAGTATTTT CASSLAGGDTQYF
TRBJ2-1 TRBV2 NA NA TGTGCCACAACCGCAAGCGTGGTCATCAATGAGCAGTTCTTC CATTASVVINEQFF
TRBJ2-2 TRBV5-1 NA NA TGCGCCAGCAGCTTAGACCTATACAGGGAAACCGGGGAGCTGTTTTTT CASSLDLYRETGELFF
TRBJ1-5 TRBV6-6 NA NA TGTGCCAGCATCTTAGGGGCCAATCAGCCCCAGCATTTT CASILGANQPQHF
TRBJ1-5 TRBV27 NA few TGTGCCAGCAGTTTATTAGGGGATCAGCCCCAGCATTTT CASSLLGDQPQHF
TRBJ2-1 TRBV27 NA NA TGTGCCAGCAGTTTACAGGCCCCCAATGAGCAGTTCTTC CASSLQAPNEQFF
TRBJ2-7 TRBV6-5 TRBD2 NA TGTGCCAGCAGTTACACCGACCGGGAGGGAAACGAGCAGTACTTC CASSYTDREGNEQYF
TRBJ1-5 TRBV28 NA NA TGTGCCAGCAGTCCGGATGGGCAGGGGCATCAGCCCCAGCATTTT CASSPDGQGHQPQHF
TRBJ2-5 TRBV19 NA NA TGTGCCAGTAGTATAGCAGTCCAAGAGACCCAGTACTTC CASSIAVQETQYF
TRBJ2-7 TRBV9 TRBD1 NA TGTGCCAGCAGCTCAGGGACAGGGGCCTACGAGCAGTACTTC CASSSGTGAYEQYF
TRBJ1-5 TRBV27 NA NA TGTGCCAGCAGTCTGTACTTATCTAGCAATCAGCCCCAGCATTTT CASSLYLSSNQPQHF
TRBJ2-7 TRBV6-1 NA NA TGTGCCACCAGGGCGGTCGAGGCCAGCGAGCAGTACTTC CATRAVEASEQYF
TRBJ1-4 TRBV7-9 NA NA TGTGCCAGCAGCTTAATACAGGGACCTAATGAAAAACTGTTTTTT CASSLIQGPNEKLFF
TRBJ2-7 TRBV25-1 NA NA TGTGCCGAAAACGCCCGGGACGAGCAGTACTTC CAENARDEQYF
TRBJ2-7 TRBV2 TRBD1 NA TGTGCCAGCCGTTCTCCGGGACAGATGTACGAGCAGTACTTC CASRSPGQMYEQYF
TRBJ2-3 TRBV6-1 NA few TGTGCCAGCAGTGAAGAGTTGGGGGGAACAGATACGCAGTATTTT CASSEELGGTDTQYF
TRBJ1-1 TRBV28 TRBD1 NA TGTGCCAGCAGGCTGCCCGGGACAGGCGAAGCTTTCTTT CASRLPGTGEAFF
TRBJ1-2 TRBV19 NA NA TGTGCCAGTAGTATAGGAGGGAATGGCTACACCTTC CASSIGGNGYTF